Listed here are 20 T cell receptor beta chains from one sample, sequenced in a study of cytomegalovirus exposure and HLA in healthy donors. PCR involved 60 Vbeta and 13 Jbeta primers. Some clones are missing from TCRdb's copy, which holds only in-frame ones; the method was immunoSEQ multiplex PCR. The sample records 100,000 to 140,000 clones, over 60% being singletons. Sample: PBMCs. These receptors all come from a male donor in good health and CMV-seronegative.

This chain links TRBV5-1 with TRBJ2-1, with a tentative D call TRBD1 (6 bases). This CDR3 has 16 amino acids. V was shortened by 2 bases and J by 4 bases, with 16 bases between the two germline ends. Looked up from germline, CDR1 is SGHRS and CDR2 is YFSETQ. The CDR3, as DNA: TGCGCCAGCAGCTTCGCGACAGGAGCACCTTACAATGAGCAGTTCTTC. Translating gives CASSFATGAPYNEQFF.

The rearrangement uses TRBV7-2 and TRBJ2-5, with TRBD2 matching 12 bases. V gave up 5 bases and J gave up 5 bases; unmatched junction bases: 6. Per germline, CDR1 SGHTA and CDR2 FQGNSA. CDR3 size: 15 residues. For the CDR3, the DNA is TGTGCCAGCAGCCTCCGGACTAGCGGGACGGAGACCCAGTACTTC. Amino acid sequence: CASSLRTSGTETQYF. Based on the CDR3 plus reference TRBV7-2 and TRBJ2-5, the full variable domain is GAGVSQSPSNKVTEKGKDVELRCDPISGHTALYWYRQSLGQGLEFLIYFQGNSAPDKSGLPSDRFSAERTGGSVSTLTIQRTQQEDSAVYLCASSLRTSGTETQYFGPGTRLLVL.

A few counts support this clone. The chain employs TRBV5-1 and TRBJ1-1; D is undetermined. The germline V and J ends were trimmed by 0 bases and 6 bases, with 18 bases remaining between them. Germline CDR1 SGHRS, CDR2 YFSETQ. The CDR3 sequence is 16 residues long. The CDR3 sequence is CASSLVLAHFAAEAFF. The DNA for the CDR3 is TGCGCCAGCAGCTTGGTCTTAGCCCATTTCGCCGCTGAAGCTTTCTTT.

CDR3 region: CASSVQGAQSLEQFF. As DNA, the CDR3 is TGTGCCAGCAGTGTTCAGGGGGCCCAAAGTCTTGAGCAGTTCTTC. The V gene is TRBV2, the J gene TRBJ2-1; 8 bases agree with TRBD1. The CDR3 length is 15 residues. CDR1 and CDR2 from the germline V gene are SNHLY and FYNNEI. Trimming removed 4 bases from V and 9 bases from J; junction bases left unmatched: 11.

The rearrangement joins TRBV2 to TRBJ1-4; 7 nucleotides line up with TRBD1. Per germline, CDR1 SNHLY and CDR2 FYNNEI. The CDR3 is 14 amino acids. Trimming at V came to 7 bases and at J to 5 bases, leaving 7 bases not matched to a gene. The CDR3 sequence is CASINRGRNEKLFF. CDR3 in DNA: TGTGCCAGCATTAACAGGGGCCGGAATGAAAAACTGTTTTTT.

The CDR3 here is CASSYRLVGEQFF. In DNA form, the CDR3 reads TGTGCCAGCAGCTACCGACTAGTCGGCGAGCAGTTCTTC. V usage is TRBV5-4 and J usage is TRBJ2-1; D perhaps matches TRBD2 (6 bases). Germline CDR1 reads SGHNT; CDR2 reads YYREEE (reference sequence). The V and J ends lost 3 bases and 10 bases respectively, with 14 bases between them. CDR3 length: 13 residues.

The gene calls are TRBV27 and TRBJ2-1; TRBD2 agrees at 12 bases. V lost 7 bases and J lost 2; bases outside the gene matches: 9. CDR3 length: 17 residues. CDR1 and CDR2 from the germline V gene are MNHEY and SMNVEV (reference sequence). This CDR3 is CASTQPLAGGTYNEQFF. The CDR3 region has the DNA TGTGCCAGCACCCAGCCACTAGCGGGAGGTACCTACAATGAGCAGTTCTTC.

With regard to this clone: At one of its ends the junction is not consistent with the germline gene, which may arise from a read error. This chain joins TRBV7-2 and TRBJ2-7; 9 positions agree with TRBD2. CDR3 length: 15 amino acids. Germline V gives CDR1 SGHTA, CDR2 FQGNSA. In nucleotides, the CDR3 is TGTGCCAGCACCTTAGGTAGCGGGAGCTCCTACGAGCAGTACTTC. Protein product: CASTLGSGSSYEQYF.

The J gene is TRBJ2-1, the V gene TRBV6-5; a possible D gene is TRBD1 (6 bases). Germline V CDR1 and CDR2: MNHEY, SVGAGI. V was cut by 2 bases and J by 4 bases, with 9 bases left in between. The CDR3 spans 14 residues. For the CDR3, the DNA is TGTGCCAGCAGTTACCGTACAGGGTACAATGAGCAGTTCTTC. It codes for CASSYRTGYNEQFF.

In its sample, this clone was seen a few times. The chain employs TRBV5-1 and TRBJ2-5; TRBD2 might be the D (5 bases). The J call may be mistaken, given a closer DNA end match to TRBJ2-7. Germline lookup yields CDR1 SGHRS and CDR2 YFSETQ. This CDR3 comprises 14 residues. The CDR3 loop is CASSTGLNAYEQYF. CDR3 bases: TGCGCCAGCAGCACCGGACTCAATGCCTACGAGCAGTACTTC.

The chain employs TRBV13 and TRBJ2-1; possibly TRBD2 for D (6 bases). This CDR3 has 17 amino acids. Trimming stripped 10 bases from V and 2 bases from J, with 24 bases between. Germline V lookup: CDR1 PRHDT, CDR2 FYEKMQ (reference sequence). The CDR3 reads CATALPPGTDPYNEQFF. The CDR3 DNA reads TGTGCCACCGCCCTTCCTCCCGGGACTGACCCCTACAATGAGCAGTTCTTC.

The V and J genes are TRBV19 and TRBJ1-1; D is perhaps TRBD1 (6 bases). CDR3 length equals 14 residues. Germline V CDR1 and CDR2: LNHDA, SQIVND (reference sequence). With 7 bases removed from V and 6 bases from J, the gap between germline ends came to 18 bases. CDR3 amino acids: CASTIGGLGAEAFF. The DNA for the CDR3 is TGTGCCAGTACCATCGGGGGGCTTGGCGCTGAAGCTTTCTTT.

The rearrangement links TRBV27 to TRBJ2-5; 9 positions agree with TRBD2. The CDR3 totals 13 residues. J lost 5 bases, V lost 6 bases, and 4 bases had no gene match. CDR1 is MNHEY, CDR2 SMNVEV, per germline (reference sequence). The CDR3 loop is CASSRLAGETQYF. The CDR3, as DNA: TGTGCCAGCAGCCGTCTAGCGGGGGAGACCCAGTACTTC.

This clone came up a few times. The CDR3 loop reads CASRSGGLGGYTF. The CDR3, as DNA: TGTGCCAGCAGATCAGGGGGGTTGGGTGGCTACACCTTC. This chain connects TRBV28 to TRBJ1-2; TRBD1 matches at 7 bases. This CDR3 has 13 residues. In germline, CDR1 is MDHEN, CDR2 SYDVKM. With V trimmed by 6 bases and J by 7 bases, 8 bases remained unmatched.

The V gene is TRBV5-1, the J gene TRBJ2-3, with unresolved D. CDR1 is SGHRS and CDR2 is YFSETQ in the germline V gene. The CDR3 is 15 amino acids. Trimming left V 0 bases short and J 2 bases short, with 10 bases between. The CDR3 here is CASSLDLLPTDTQYF. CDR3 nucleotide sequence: TGCGCCAGCAGCTTGGACCTATTACCCACAGATACGCAGTATTTT.

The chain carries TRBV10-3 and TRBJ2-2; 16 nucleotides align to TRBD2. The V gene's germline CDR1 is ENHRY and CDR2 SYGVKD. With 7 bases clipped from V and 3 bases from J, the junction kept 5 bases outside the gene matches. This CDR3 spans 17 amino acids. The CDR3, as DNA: TGTGCCATCAAACCGGGACTAGCGGGAGGGTACACCGGGGAGCTGTTTTTT. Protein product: CAIKPGLAGGYTGELFF.

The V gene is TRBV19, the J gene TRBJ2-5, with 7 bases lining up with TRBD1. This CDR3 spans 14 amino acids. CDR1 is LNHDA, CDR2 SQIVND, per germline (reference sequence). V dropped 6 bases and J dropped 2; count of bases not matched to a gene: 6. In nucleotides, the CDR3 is TGTGCCAGTAGGGACGGGACAGCACAAGAGACCCAGTACTTC. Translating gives CASRDGTAQETQYF. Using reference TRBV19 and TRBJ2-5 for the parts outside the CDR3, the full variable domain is DGGITQSPKYLFRKEGQNVTLSCEQNLNHDAMYWYRQDPGQGLRLIYYSQIVNDFQKGDIAEGYSVSREKKESFPLTVTSAQKNPTAFYLCASRDGTAQETQYFGPGTRLLVL.

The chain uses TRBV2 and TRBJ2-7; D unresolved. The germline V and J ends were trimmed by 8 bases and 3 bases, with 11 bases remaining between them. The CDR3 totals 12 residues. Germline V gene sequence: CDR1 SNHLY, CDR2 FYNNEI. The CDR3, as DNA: TGTGCCAGCGGCTTGAACCGCTACGAGCAGTACTTC. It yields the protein CASGLNRYEQYF.

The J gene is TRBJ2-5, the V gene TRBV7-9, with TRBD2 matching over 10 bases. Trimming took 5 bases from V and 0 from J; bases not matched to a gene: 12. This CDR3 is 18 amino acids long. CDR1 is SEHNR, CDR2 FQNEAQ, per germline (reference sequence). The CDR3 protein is CASSPRSASGSHQETQYF. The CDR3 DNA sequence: TGTGCCAGCAGCCCCAGGTCGGCTAGCGGGAGCCACCAAGAGACCCAGTACTTC.

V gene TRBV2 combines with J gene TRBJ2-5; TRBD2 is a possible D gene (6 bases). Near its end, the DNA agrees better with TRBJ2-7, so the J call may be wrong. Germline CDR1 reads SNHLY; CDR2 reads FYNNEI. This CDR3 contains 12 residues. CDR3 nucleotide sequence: TGTGCCAGCAGGGGGGGAGTCCACGAGCAGTACTTC. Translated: CASRGGVHEQYF.